These 28 T cell receptor beta chains originate from one sample sequenced in a study of blood T cell repertoires in COVID-19. The table came from immunoSEQ multiplex PCR; TCRdb's copy has only in-frame clones and leaves some out. This table has 440,000 or so clones, 70% to 90% appearing once. The sample comprised peripheral blood. These receptor sequences come from a woman between 35 and 50 years old with COVID-19, enrolled during active disease.

The chain couples TRBV10-3 to TRBJ1-4; no clear D gene. This CDR3 has 14 amino acids. Germline CDR1 ENHRY, CDR2 SYGVKD. The ends were cut back, 3 bases at V and 1 base at J, with 6 bases in the middle. DNA of the CDR3: TGTGCCATCAGTGATTCGGTAACTAATGAAAAACTGTTTTTT. As protein: CAISDSVTNEKLFF.

The gene calls are TRBV6-5 and TRBJ2-1, with TRBD2 matching over 7 bases. V was clipped by 0 bases and J by 4 bases; unmatched bases: 3. The CDR3 is 15 residues long. Germline values: CDR1 MNHEY, CDR2 SVGAGI. CDR3 loop: CASSYSGLLYNEQFF. CDR3 nucleotide sequence: TGTGCCAGCAGTTACTCGGGACTACTTTACAATGAGCAGTTCTTC.

The V gene is TRBV4-1, the J gene TRBJ1-1; D not resolved. CDR1 is MGHRA and CDR2 is YSYEKL in the germline V gene. V lost 1 base and J lost 1, with 16 bases in between. This CDR3 has 17 amino acids. CDR3 amino acids: CASSQVPGYTPNTEAFF. CDR3 nucleotide sequence: TGCGCCAGCAGCCAAGTACCAGGTTACACCCCGAACACTGAAGCTTTCTTT.

This chain connects TRBV19 to TRBJ2-2; 7 bases line up with TRBD2. Trimming removed 7 bases from V and 2 bases from J; junction bases left unmatched: 7. Germline lookup yields CDR1 LNHDA and CDR2 SQIVND (reference sequence). CDR3 length: 15 residues. CDR3 amino acids: CASTIAGINTGELFF. The CDR3, as DNA: TGTGCCAGTACCATAGCGGGTATAAACACCGGGGAGCTGTTTTTT.

The chain recombines TRBV5-3 with TRBJ1-3, with D uncertain. TRBV5-3 is treated as an ORF (open reading frame) with a function not yet certain. V lost 4 bases and J lost 4, with 15 bases in between. The CDR3 sequence is 15 residues long. The CDR3 is CARSLGRVCGNTIYF. DNA of the CDR3: TGTGCCAGAAGCCTGGGGAGGGTTTGCGGAAACACCATATATTTT.

The chain employs TRBV7-6 and TRBJ1-1; D is uncertain. Germline V gives CDR1 SGHVS, CDR2 FNYEAQ. Deletions cut 2 bases from V and 3 bases from J, with 19 bases between. The CDR3 extends over 17 amino acids. The CDR3 sequence: CASSLLQADGYYTEAFF. DNA for the CDR3: TGTGCCAGCAGCTTACTACAAGCGGACGGCTATTACACTGAAGCTTTCTTT.

This clone was counted a few times. This rearrangement joins TRBV6-5 to TRBJ2-7, with TRBD1 identical over 7 bases. The J segment lost 1 base and the V segment lost 5 bases, leaving 8 bases of the junction unmatched. Germline V gives CDR1 MNHEY, CDR2 SVGAGI. This CDR3 contains 15 residues. The CDR3 here is CASSPRDSRSYEQYF. The CDR3, as DNA: TGTGCCAGCAGTCCCCGGGACAGCCGATCCTACGAGCAGTACTTC.

This chain links TRBV29-1 with TRBJ1-1; TRBD1 is a possible D gene (6 bases). This CDR3 is 15 amino acids long. V lost 5 bases and J lost 5, with 21 bases in between. Looked up from germline, CDR1 is SQVTM and CDR2 is ANQGSEA. The CDR3 reads CSVSLAGGAGTEAFF. As DNA, the CDR3 is TGCAGCGTTTCCTTAGCGGGGGGCGCGGGGACTGAAGCTTTCTTT.

The CDR3 sequence is CASSVPTGGTQYF. CDR3 DNA sequence: TGTGCCAGCAGCGTACCGACAGGGGGTACGCAGTATTTT. The V and J genes are TRBV9 and TRBJ2-3; 9 positions match TRBD1. There are 13 residues in the CDR3. V trimming: 1 base; J trimming: 8 bases; junction bases outside the gene matches: 2. Germline V gene data show CDR1 as SGDLS and CDR2 as YYNGEE.

V is TRBV13 and J is TRBJ2-2; 10 bases are a match to TRBD2. This CDR3 spans 18 amino acids. Germline CDR1 PRHDT, CDR2 FYEKMQ (reference sequence). The ends lost 5 bases at V and 3 bases at J; junction bases unmatched: 12. CDR3 residues: CASSLGTSVRGYTGELFF. In nucleotides, the CDR3 is TGTGCCAGCAGCCTCGGGACTAGCGTGAGGGGGTACACCGGGGAGCTGTTTTTT.

V and J are TRBV18 and TRBJ1-2; D not resolved. V was pared by 2 bases and J by 8 bases, with 12 bases between. The CDR3 is made up of 13 amino acids. Germline values: CDR1 KGHSH, CDR2 LQKENI. The CDR3 region has the DNA TGTGCCAGCTCACCAGGGCGGGCGGACGGCTACACCTTC. Its translation is CASSPGRADGYTF.

This chain connects TRBV5-6 to TRBJ1-1; 8 bases agree with TRBD1. This CDR3 contains 14 residues. J lost 4 bases, V lost 5 bases, and 7 bases had no gene match. Per germline, CDR1 SGHDT and CDR2 YYEEEE. The CDR3 DNA reads TGTGCCAGCAGGCTTCGCCAGGGGGCCACTGAAGCTTTCTTT. Amino acid sequence: CASRLRQGATEAFF.

This clone was detected only a few times. The chain links TRBV28 to TRBJ1-5; no firm D call. CDR1 and CDR2 (germline): MDHEN, SYDVKM. CDR3 length: 17 amino acids. Trimming took off 3 bases at V and 3 bases at J, with 18 bases between the two ends. CDR3 amino acids: CASSLVSFVESNQPQHF. The DNA of the CDR3 is TGTGCCAGCAGTTTGGTTTCGTTTGTGGAGTCCAATCAGCCCCAGCATTTT.

This clone has just one count. J is TRBJ1-6 and V is TRBV7-6; 8 bases match TRBD1. With 5 bases clipped from V and 7 bases from J, the junction kept 16 bases outside the gene matches. CDR1 and CDR2 (germline): SGHVS, FNYEAQ. There are 18 residues in the CDR3. CDR3 sequence reads: CASSPAVAGGFWNSPLHF. The CDR3 nucleotides are TGTGCCAGCAGCCCAGCTGTGGCAGGGGGCTTTTGGAATTCACCCCTCCACTTT. Variable domain in full (rest from reference TRBV7-6 and TRBJ1-6): GAGVSQSPRYKVTKRGQDVALRCDPISGHVSLYWYRQALGQGPEFLTYFNYEAQQDKSGLPNDRFSAERPEGSISTLTIQRTEQRDSAMYRCASSPAVAGGFWNSPLHFGNGTRLTVT.

The J gene is TRBJ1-4, the V gene TRBV30; weak D call: TRBD1 (5 bases). Germline V gives CDR1 GTSNPN, CDR2 SVGIG (reference sequence). The CDR3 covers 13 residues. Deletions cut 4 bases from V and 4 bases from J, with 10 bases between. Written as DNA, the CDR3 is TGTGCCTGGACGGGGGGTTTTAATGAAAAACTGTTTTTT. It translates to CAWTGGFNEKLFF.

V gene TRBV21-1 combines with J gene TRBJ1-5. TRBV21-1 is designated a pseudogene. This CDR3 region has 13 residues. In DNA form, the CDR3 reads TGTGCCAATAGGAGTAATAGCAATCAGCCCCAGCATTTT. Its protein is CANRSNSNQPQHF.

The rearrangement uses TRBV13 and TRBJ2-3; TRBD2 agrees at 9 bases. The V and J ends lost 3 bases and 5 bases, in that order; junction bases with no gene match: 3. Germline V lookup: CDR1 PRHDT, CDR2 FYEKMQ (reference sequence). CDR3 length: 14 amino acids. In DNA form, the CDR3 reads TGTGCCAGCAGCTTTAGCGGGAGTGGAGATACGCAGTATTTT. Its protein is CASSFSGSGDTQYF.

CDR3 region: CASSWGSTGASGNTIYF. As DNA, the CDR3 is TGCGCCAGCAGCTGGGGAAGCACAGGGGCTTCTGGAAACACCATATATTTT. The V and J genes are TRBV5-1 and TRBJ1-3; 7 bases map to TRBD1. V was pared by 3 bases and J by 1 base, with 10 bases of the junction left unmatched. This CDR3 contains 17 residues. Looked up from germline, CDR1 is SGHRS and CDR2 is YFSETQ.

V usage is TRBV19 and J usage is TRBJ1-1; TRBD1 might be the D (5 bases). With 1 base removed from V and 0 bases from J, the gap between germline ends came to 15 bases. The V gene's germline CDR1 is LNHDA and CDR2 SQIVND (reference sequence). This CDR3 spans 17 amino acids. In nucleotides, the CDR3 is TGTGCCAGTAGTATAGTAGCCAGGGATAATTTGAACACTGAAGCTTTCTTT. It specifies CASSIVARDNLNTEAFF. The full variable domain, its missing parts supplied by reference TRBV19 and TRBJ1-1, is DGGITQSPKYLFRKEGQNVTLSCEQNLNHDAMYWYRQDPGQGLRLIYYSQIVNDFQKGDIAEGYSVSREKKESFPLTVTSAQKNPTAFYLCASSIVARDNLNTEAFFGQGTRLTVV.

This clone appeared a single time. This chain uses TRBV28 with TRBJ1-3; no firm D call. The length of the CDR3 is 16 residues. CDR1 MDHEN and CDR2 SYDVKM come from the germline V gene. The V end was cut by 3 bases, the J end by 0 bases, with 12 bases between. The CDR3 nucleotides are TGTGCCAGCAGTTTCTCGCACTTGAGCTCTGGAAACACCATATATTTT. This encodes CASSFSHLSSGNTIYF.

A note on this clone: Mismatch with germline at one junction end may stem from a read error. This specimen includes other DNA sequences encoding the same CDR3. The chain couples TRBV5-1 to TRBJ1-1; 8 bases align to TRBD1. From germline, CDR1 is SGHRS and CDR2 YFSETQ. The CDR3 spans 14 residues. For the CDR3, the DNA is TGCGCCAGTAGCTTACAGGGGGGGAACACTGAAGCTTTCTTT. Its protein product is CASSLQGGNTEAFF.

This clone was seen ten or more times. The chain joins TRBV4-2 to TRBJ2-1; 10 bases match TRBD2. Germline V gene lookup returns CDR1 LGHNA and CDR2 YNFKEQ. V shed 4 bases, J shed 5 bases, and the junction held 5 bases outside the gene matches. The CDR3 is made up of 15 amino acids. The CDR3 protein is CASSPGLAGDNEQFF. CDR3 bases: TGTGCCAGCAGCCCCGGGCTAGCGGGAGACAATGAGCAGTTCTTC.

This rearrangement joins TRBV13 to TRBJ2-7; 13 bases are shared with TRBD2. V was pared by 5 bases and J by 6 bases, with 4 bases of the junction left unmatched. CDR1 and CDR2 (germline): PRHDT, FYEKMQ (reference sequence). The CDR3 covers 14 residues. The CDR3 sequence is CASSPLAGGSEQYF. CDR3 coding DNA: TGTGCCAGCAGCCCACTAGCGGGAGGGAGCGAGCAGTACTTC.

Only a few counts were recorded for this clone. CDR3 DNA sequence: TGTGCCAGCAGGCGACAGGGGGCTGGCACTGAAGCTTTCTTT. It codes for CASRRQGAGTEAFF. This rearrangement joins TRBV27 to TRBJ1-1; 10 nucleotides match TRBD1. Germline assignment: CDR1 MNHEY and CDR2 SMNVEV (reference sequence). Unmatched junction bases numbered 5, after V lost 6 bases and J lost 4 bases. CDR3 length: 14 amino acids.

The V and J genes are TRBV25-1 and TRBJ1-2, with 8 bases fitting TRBD1. The junction had 8 bases not matched to a gene; V was cut back by 3 bases and J by 8 bases. The CDR3 runs 14 residues. CDR1 and CDR2 (germline): MGHDK, SYGVNS. The CDR3 is CASSDRGRLGGYTF. CDR3 nucleotide sequence: TGTGCCAGCAGTGACAGGGGGCGCCTAGGAGGCTACACCTTC.

The chain joins TRBV9 to TRBJ1-4; the match to TRBD1 covers 9 bases. This CDR3 comprises 18 residues. Germline V gives CDR1 SGDLS, CDR2 YYNGEE. The V and J ends lost 3 bases and 8 bases, in that order; junction bases with no gene match: 17. DNA of the CDR3: TGTGCCAGCAGCGCGACGGGACAGGGAGTCCCCAAGGGCGAAAAACTGTTTTTT. It yields the protein CASSATGQGVPKGEKLFF.

The chain couples TRBV7-2 to TRBJ1-1, with 8 bases identical to TRBD1. The CDR3 runs 14 residues. CDR1 is SGHTA and CDR2 is FQGNSA in the germline V gene. V lost 6 bases and J lost 3; bases outside the gene matches: 6. For the CDR3, the DNA is TGTGCCAGCAGTATCAGGGGGCTCGACACTGAAGCTTTCTTT. This encodes CASSIRGLDTEAFF.

The rearrangement joins TRBV28 to TRBJ1-4, with D maybe TRBD1 (5 bases). Germline-derived CDR1 and CDR2 are MDHEN and SYDVKM. V was trimmed by 3 bases and J by 2 bases, leaving 13 bases between them. The CDR3 has 16 residues. The CDR3 sequence: CASSFRAEGTNEKLFF. As DNA, the CDR3 is TGTGCCAGCAGTTTTCGGGCGGAGGGGACTAATGAAAAACTGTTTTTT.